This T cell receptor (beta chain) was obtained from a study of shared clonotypes between healthy human individuals. Clones were sequenced by immunoSEQ multiplex PCR, and TCRdb holds only the in-frame ones, with some missing. The sample yields 850,000 to 1,200,000 clones, about 75% seen once. The CDR3 runs to 19 residues. Germline values: CDR1 MRHNA, CDR2 SNTAGT. V dropped 0 bases and J dropped 2 bases, with 20 bases sitting between them. This TCR derives from a man between 18 and 35 years old in good health. The chain couples TRBV6-4 to TRBJ2-4; weak D call: TRBD2 (5 bases). The sequencing input was memory CD4+ T cells sorted from blood. Subset here: CD45RA-negative fraction. The CDR3 loop reads CASSDSRGFEGRSKNIQYF. DNA of the CDR3: TGTGCCAGCAGTGACTCGAGAGGGTTCGAGGGTAGATCCAAAAACATTCAGTACTTC.